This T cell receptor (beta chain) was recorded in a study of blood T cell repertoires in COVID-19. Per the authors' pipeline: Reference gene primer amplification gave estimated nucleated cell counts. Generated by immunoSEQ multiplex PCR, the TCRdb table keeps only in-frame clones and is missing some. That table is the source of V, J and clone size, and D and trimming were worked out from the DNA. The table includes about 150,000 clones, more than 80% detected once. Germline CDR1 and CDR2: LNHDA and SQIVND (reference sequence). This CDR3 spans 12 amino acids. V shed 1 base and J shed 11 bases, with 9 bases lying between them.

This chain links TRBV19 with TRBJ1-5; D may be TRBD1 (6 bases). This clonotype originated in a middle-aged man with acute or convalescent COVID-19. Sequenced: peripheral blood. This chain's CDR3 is CASSIVGAAQHF. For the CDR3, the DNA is TGTGCCAGTAGTATAGTGGGGGCGGCCCAGCATTTT.